The 8 T cell receptor beta chains in this list originate from one sample, sequenced in a study of beta chain features in type 1 diabetes. cDNA synthesis used the whole RNA isolate, giving expressed TCRB sequences. Sequencing used immunoSEQ multiplex PCR; TCRdb keeps in-frame clones, though not all of them. The data hold approximately 15,000 clones, with roughly 56% observed a single time. The source material was stem cell memory CD4+ T cells from blood. These TCRs come from a woman between 18 and 29 years old in good health.

Only a few counts were recorded for this clone. The V call is TRBV29-1, the J call TRBJ1-2; D gene ambiguous. Per the germline V gene, CDR1 is SQVTM and CDR2 is ANQGSEA. V was trimmed by 7 bases and J by 1 base, leaving 7 bases between them. CDR3 length: 11 residues. In nucleotides, the CDR3 is TGCAGCGGGGCCAGTAACTATGGCTACACCTTC. It is translated as CSGASNYGYTF. Full variable domain (missing parts from reference TRBV29-1 and TRBJ1-2): SAVISQKPSRDICQRGTSLTIQCQVDSQVTMMFWYRQQPGQSLTLIATANQGSEATYESGFVIDKFPISRPNLTFSTLTVSNMSPEDSSIYLCSGASNYGYTFGSGTRLTVV.

J is TRBJ2-3 and V is TRBV10-3; 7 bases align to TRBD1. The J segment lost 4 bases and the V segment lost 6 bases, leaving 10 bases of the junction unmatched. CDR3 length: 15 residues. Germline-derived CDR1 and CDR2 are ENHRY and SYGVKD. CDR3 region: CAIRDSTGSPDTQYF. The CDR3 nucleotides are TGTGCCATCAGGGACTCGACAGGGAGCCCAGATACGCAGTATTTT.

The V gene is TRBV7-9, the J gene TRBJ2-7; tentative D call: TRBD1 (6 bases). Germline-derived CDR1 and CDR2 are SEHNR and FQNEAQ (reference sequence). The CDR3 has 15 amino acids. V was shortened by 2 bases and J by 3 bases, with 14 bases between the two germline ends. Here the CDR3 reads CASSLLVGAYYEQYF. In DNA, the CDR3 is TGTGCCAGCAGCTTACTTGTGGGGGCTTACTACGAGCAGTACTTC.

The chain couples TRBV5-6 to TRBJ2-7, with TRBD1 as a possible D gene (5 bases). Germline CDR1 is SGHDT and CDR2 is YYEEEE. V dropped 0 bases and J dropped 2 bases, with 12 bases sitting between them. The CDR3 spans 15 residues. The CDR3 spells CASSLGGRGTYEQYF. The CDR3 nucleotides read TGTGCCAGCAGCTTGGGGGGCAGAGGCACCTACGAGCAGTACTTC.

The chain combines TRBV5-1 with TRBJ2-3; 7 bases align to TRBD2. Trimming at V came to 1 base and at J to 6 bases, leaving 11 bases not matched to a gene. Germline V gives CDR1 SGHRS, CDR2 YFSETQ. CDR3 length: 16 residues. DNA for the CDR3: TGCGCCAGCAGCTTGACCCTAGCGGAGGGATCGGATACGCAGTATTTT. It is translated as CASSLTLAEGSDTQYF.

The V and J genes are TRBV6-1 and TRBJ2-7; tentatively, D is TRBD2 (6 bases). CDR1 MNHNS and CDR2 SASEGT come from the germline V gene. CDR3 length: 13 amino acids. Trimming removed 8 bases at V and 5 bases at J, with 16 bases between. In nucleotides, the CDR3 is TGTGCCAGCGTCGATGGAGGGGTCGACGAGCAGTACTTC. It codes for CASVDGGVDEQYF.

The CDR3 DNA reads as TGTGCCAGCAGTGAACTTTCGGGGATATATGGCTACACCTTC. Translated, it gives CASSELSGIYGYTF. V is TRBV6-1 and J is TRBJ1-2, with D hard to call. The CDR3 loop spans 14 amino acids. The germline gives CDR1 MNHNS, CDR2 SASEGT. Trimming stripped 2 bases from V and 5 bases from J, with 12 bases between.

This clone was seen more than once but under ten times. The chain couples TRBV6-6 to TRBJ1-5, with TRBD1 identical over 9 bases. The CDR3 length is 16 residues. The V gene's germline CDR1 is MNHNY and CDR2 SVGAGI (reference sequence). The V gene end was trimmed by 10 bases and the J gene end by 2 bases; junction bases not matched to a gene: 12. CDR3 loop: CATRPDRGRGNQPQHF. The DNA of the CDR3 is TGTGCCACTCGCCCCGACAGGGGGAGAGGCAATCAGCCCCAGCATTTT.